The 25 T cell receptor beta chains below all came from one sample that was sequenced in a study of cytomegalovirus exposure and HLA in healthy donors. PCR used 60 Vbeta primers and 13 Jbeta primers. Using immunoSEQ multiplex PCR, the repertoire was profiled, and TCRdb retains in-frame clones only, with some absent. The sample yields about 160,000 clones, about 79% seen once. The sequenced sample was PBMCs. Every receptor here comes from a woman in her 50s in good health and CMV-seropositive.

This chain links TRBV27 with TRBJ2-5; 7 positions agree with TRBD1. The CDR3 runs 15 residues. Per germline, CDR1 MNHEY and CDR2 SMNVEV (reference sequence). The V and J ends lost 3 bases and 5 bases, in that order; junction bases with no gene match: 9. The CDR3 protein is CASSFRQGEAETQYF. DNA of the CDR3: TGTGCCAGCAGTTTCCGACAGGGTGAAGCGGAGACCCAGTACTTC.

CDR3 sequence: CSGREGRRSDTQYF. The DNA of the CDR3 is TGCAGCGGCCGGGAGGGCCGAAGGTCAGATACGCAGTATTTT. The chain is built from TRBV29-1 and TRBJ2-3, with 8 bases that match TRBD2. The CDR3 extends over 14 amino acids. Per germline, CDR1 SQVTM and CDR2 ANQGSEA. The V gene end was trimmed by 7 bases and the J gene end by 4 bases; junction bases not matched to a gene: 10.

This chain uses TRBV9 with TRBJ1-1; D remains ambiguous. Trimming stripped 0 bases from V and 6 bases from J, with 15 bases between. This CDR3 contains 15 residues. CDR1 and CDR2 from the germline V gene are SGDLS and YYNGEE. This CDR3 reads CASSVDGGPPAEAFF. The CDR3 coding sequence is TGTGCCAGCAGCGTAGATGGAGGGCCCCCCGCTGAAGCTTTCTTT.

CDR3 coding DNA: TGTGCCAGCAAATTGGGCGGGGACCAGCCCCAGCATTTT. This gives the protein CASKLGGDQPQHF. This sequence joins TRBV6-6 and TRBJ1-5, with D possibly matching TRBD1 (5 bases). Germline CDR1 reads MNHNY; CDR2 reads SVGAGI (reference sequence). The V end lost 7 bases, the J end lost 7 bases, and 14 bases lay between the germline ends. The CDR3 is 13 amino acids.

The V and J genes are TRBV5-1 and TRBJ1-5, with a possible D match to TRBD1 (5 bases). Trimming stripped 4 bases from V and 5 bases from J, with 10 bases between. This CDR3 is built from 13 residues. CDR1 is SGHRS and CDR2 is YFSETQ in the germline V gene. DNA for the CDR3: TGCGCCAGCAGCCCGGAAGGGGATCAGCCCCAGCATTTT. It encodes CASSPEGDQPQHF.

V is TRBV19 and J is TRBJ1-1; D unresolved. Germline lookup yields CDR1 LNHDA and CDR2 SQIVND (reference sequence). V lost 8 bases and J lost 1, with 11 bases in between. This CDR3 contains 13 residues. The CDR3 nucleotides are TGTGCCAGTGAAGTCGGCGGGAACACTGAAGCTTTCTTT. Amino acid sequence: CASEVGGNTEAFF. Full variable domain (remainder filled in from reference TRBV19 and TRBJ1-1): DGGITQSPKYLFRKEGQNVTLSCEQNLNHDAMYWYRQDPGQGLRLIYYSQIVNDFQKGDIAEGYSVSREKKESFPLTVTSAQKNPTAFYLCASEVGGNTEAFFGQGTRLTVV.

V usage is TRBV29-1 and J usage is TRBJ2-1, with D tentatively TRBD2 (5 bases). The CDR3 has 12 residues. Germline CDR1 SQVTM, CDR2 ANQGSEA. The CDR3, as DNA: TGCAGTGGGAGTGAGTTATTCGGCGTCCAGTTCTTC. The encoded protein is CSGSELFGVQFF.

The rearrangement links TRBV2 to TRBJ2-1; D call uncertain. Trimming left V 4 bases short and J 8 bases short, with 15 bases between. Germline loops: CDR1 SNHLY, CDR2 FYNNEI. The CDR3 contains 14 residues. The DNA of the CDR3 is TGTGCCAGCAGTGGGCGTTGGATGGGCGATGAGCAGTTCTTC. Translation: CASSGRWMGDEQFF.

The V and J genes are TRBV6-6 and TRBJ2-1; TRBD2 matches 9 bases. The germline V gene has CDR1 MNHNY and CDR2 SVGAGI (reference sequence). V lost 4 bases, J lost 8 bases, and 9 bases stayed unmatched. CDR3 length: 15 amino acids. CDR3 DNA: TGTGCCAGCAGTTGGACTAGCGCCGGCGTCCATGAGCAGTTCTTC. Amino acids: CASSWTSAGVHEQFF.

This rearrangement joins TRBV18 to TRBJ1-6, with D uncertain. V lost 2 bases to trimming and J lost 8 bases, with 7 bases between them. The germline V gene has CDR1 KGHSH and CDR2 LQKENI. This CDR3 spans 13 amino acids. This chain's CDR3 is CASSPSGDSPLHF. CDR3 DNA sequence: TGTGCCAGCTCACCAAGCGGAGATTCACCCCTCCACTTT.

V and J are TRBV27 and TRBJ2-3, with TRBD1 identical over 8 bases. CDR3 length: 16 residues. Germline V gives CDR1 MNHEY, CDR2 SMNVEV (reference sequence). J gave up 3 bases and V 3 bases, and 8 bases lay outside the gene matches. The CDR3 protein is CASSFKTGGRTDTQYF. In nucleotides, the CDR3 is TGTGCCAGCAGTTTCAAAACAGGGGGGAGGACAGATACGCAGTATTTT.

This sequence joins TRBV6-6 and TRBJ1-1; 9 nucleotides match TRBD1. Looked up from germline, CDR1 is MNHNY and CDR2 is SVGAGI (reference sequence). The J segment lost 2 bases and the V segment lost 4 bases, leaving 8 bases of the junction unmatched. This CDR3 spans 16 amino acids. In nucleotides, the CDR3 is TGTGCCAGCAGTTTACCTACAGGGGGCTTAAACACTGAAGCTTTCTTT. Residues: CASSLPTGGLNTEAFF.

The chain combines TRBV5-5 with TRBJ2-3; the D gene is possibly TRBD2 (6 bases). The V gene's germline CDR1 is SGHKS and CDR2 YYEKEE (reference sequence). The CDR3 runs 15 residues. V was clipped by 3 bases and J by 2 bases, with 13 bases between them. CDR3 protein: CASSSGGTYTDTQYF. CDR3 bases: TGTGCCAGCAGCTCCGGAGGGACTTACACAGATACGCAGTATTTT. Looking up the rest from reference TRBV5-5 and TRBJ2-3 gives the full variable domain: DAGVTQSPTHLIKTRGQQVTLRCSPISGHKSVSWYQQVLGQGPQFIFQYYEKEERGRGNFPDRFSARQFPNYSSELNVNALLLGDSALYLCASSSGGTYTDTQYFGPGTRLTVL.

The V call is TRBV5-1, the J call TRBJ2-2; D perhaps matches TRBD1 (5 bases). V gave up 0 bases and J gave up 5 bases, with 11 bases separating them. The CDR3 totals 15 residues. CDR1 SGHRS and CDR2 YFSETQ come from the germline V gene. CDR3 sequence (DNA): TGCGCCAGCAGCTTGGAGCCAGGGCGGACCGGGGAGCTGTTTTTT. It translates to CASSLEPGRTGELFF.

V usage is TRBV2 and J usage is TRBJ1-4, with D perhaps matching TRBD1 (5 bases). V lost 7 bases and J 7 bases, leaving 10 bases between the germline ends. The CDR3 runs 12 residues. Germline V CDR1 and CDR2: SNHLY, FYNNEI. The CDR3 loop is CASNWQGEKLFF. The CDR3 region has the DNA TGTGCCAGCAACTGGCAGGGTGAAAAACTGTTTTTT.

The CDR3, as DNA: TGTGCCAGCAGCTTTGGACTAGCGGGAGGAAACGAGCAGTACTTC. This codes for CASSFGLAGGNEQYF. The rearrangement links TRBV7-8 to TRBJ2-7; 14 bases are shared with TRBD2. Germline V gene data show CDR1 as SGHVS and CDR2 as FQNEAQ. The CDR3 has 15 amino acids. The V segment lost 3 bases and the J segment 5 bases; nucleotides outside the gene matches: 3.

The chain recombines TRBV6-5 with TRBJ1-2; no definite D call. V lost 2 bases to trimming and J lost 8 bases, with 15 bases between them. The germline V gene has CDR1 MNHEY and CDR2 SVGAGI. This CDR3 has 14 amino acids. The DNA for the CDR3 is TGTGCCAGCAGTTACGGGAGGGCCCTGGACGGCTACACCTTC. It yields the protein CASSYGRALDGYTF.

The rearrangement links TRBV5-1 to TRBJ1-4; maybe TRBD1 (5 bases). Germline V lookup: CDR1 SGHRS, CDR2 YFSETQ. V was trimmed by 0 bases and J by 10 bases, leaving 13 bases between them. The CDR3 spans 14 residues. CDR3 residues: CASSLDPGVGKLFF. CDR3 in DNA: TGCGCCAGCAGCTTGGATCCGGGGGTAGGAAAACTGTTTTTT.

This clone appeared a single time. The chain is built from TRBV28 and TRBJ1-1; D is possibly TRBD1 (6 bases). V shed 3 bases and J shed 5 bases, with 13 bases lying between them. The CDR3 is 14 residues long. Per the germline V gene, CDR1 is MDHEN and CDR2 is SYDVKM. Here the CDR3 reads CASSFSGGETEAFF. The CDR3, as DNA: TGTGCCAGCAGTTTCTCGGGGGGCGAAACTGAAGCTTTCTTT.

J is TRBJ1-1 and V is TRBV5-1, with 7 bases matching TRBD1. The CDR3 is 16 amino acids. V was clipped by 3 bases and J by 0 bases; unmatched bases: 8. Germline V gene sequence: CDR1 SGHRS, CDR2 YFSETQ. As DNA, the CDR3 is TGCGCCAGCAGCTCACCTCGACAGGGAGTGAACACTGAAGCTTTCTTT. Its protein is CASSSPRQGVNTEAFF.

V is TRBV18 and J is TRBJ1-2; weak D call: TRBD1 (5 bases). V lost 3 bases and J 7 bases, leaving 15 bases between the germline ends. This CDR3 comprises 14 residues. Germline assignment: CDR1 KGHSH and CDR2 LQKENI. In nucleotides, the CDR3 is TGTGCCAGCTCACCCGGAGCAGGGCAGCCTGGCTACACCTTC. Its protein is CASSPGAGQPGYTF.

V and J are TRBV6-1 and TRBJ1-4; TRBD1 is a possible D gene (6 bases). The germline V gene encodes CDR1 MNHNS and CDR2 SASEGT. There are 14 residues in the CDR3. V was clipped by 7 bases and J by 4 bases, with 13 bases between them. Here the CDR3 reads CASTTGLGNEKLFF. CDR3 sequence (DNA): TGTGCCAGCACTACAGGGCTCGGTAATGAAAAACTGTTTTTT.

V usage is TRBV7-2 and J usage is TRBJ1-1; D is undetermined. Germline lookup yields CDR1 SGHTA and CDR2 FQGNSA. V was cut by 2 bases and J by 1 base, with 11 bases left in between. This CDR3 region has 15 residues. The CDR3 nucleotides are TGTGCCAGCAGCTTAAGCGGACCCCAGAACACTGAAGCTTTCTTT. Its protein is CASSLSGPQNTEAFF.

V gene TRBV9 combines with J gene TRBJ2-1; weak D call: TRBD1 (5 bases). V gave up 3 bases and J gave up 0 bases, with 13 bases separating them. In germline, CDR1 is SGDLS, CDR2 YYNGEE. The CDR3 is made up of 16 amino acids. CDR3 coding DNA: TGTGCCAGCAGCGCACAGGTAAGAAGCTCCTACAATGAGCAGTTCTTC. Translated, it gives CASSAQVRSSYNEQFF.

The chain uses TRBV15 and TRBJ2-7; 7 bases align to TRBD1. The trim removed 1 base at V and 4 bases at J, leaving 7 bases unmatched. This CDR3 comprises 15 residues. Per the germline V gene, CDR1 is LNHNV and CDR2 is YYDKDF (reference sequence). CDR3 residues: CATSRGGTVEYEQYF. The CDR3 coding sequence is TGTGCCACCAGCAGAGGAGGGACAGTAGAGTACGAGCAGTACTTC.